One T cell receptor beta chain is described in this entry. V was shortened by 2 bases and J by 4 bases, with 12 bases between the two germline ends. Germline V lookup: CDR1 SGHDT, CDR2 YYEEEE. The CDR3 contains 14 residues. This entry is derived from a study of blood T cell repertoires in COVID-19. Study in general: The United States, Italy and Spain were the sources of the acute and convalescent COVID-19 samples.

TCRdb's table, derived via immunoSEQ multiplex PCR, lists solely in-frame clones and lacks some. The sample consists of some 150,000 clones, 84% of them appearing once. Enrolled through a virtual design, the participants were between about 18 and 89 years of age and came from 24 US areas. Self-reported history from a screening survey and questionnaire set each donor's cohort. Participants in the exposed group had met a COVID-19 case in the 2 weeks before joining the study. The receptor was derived from a woman in her fifties or sixties who had been exposed to COVID-19. Sequenced material: PBMCs or T cells enriched from blood (not recorded which). This sequence joins TRBV5-6 and TRBJ1-2; TRBD1 is a possible D gene (6 bases). The CDR3 bases are TGTGCCAGCAGCTTTAGGGACACGTCCTATGGCTACACCTTC. Translating gives CASSFRDTSYGYTF.